These 23 T cell receptor beta chains originate from one sample sequenced in a study of cytomegalovirus exposure and HLA in healthy donors. 13 Jbeta primers and 60 Vbeta primers were used for the PCR. Assay used: immunoSEQ multiplex PCR; TCRdb lists only in-frame clones, some missing. This table holds about 93,000 clones, 82% found once. Material: PBMCs. These receptors all stem from a man aged 45-65 years in good health and CMV-seronegative.

This clone came up a few times. The CDR3 region has the DNA TGTGCCAGTAGTCAAACTGGGGCCAACGTCCTGACTTTC. It encodes CASSQTGANVLTF. This sequence joins TRBV19 and TRBJ2-6; D is unresolved. Trimming removed 5 bases at V and 2 bases at J, with 4 bases between. This CDR3 is 13 amino acids long. Germline-derived CDR1 and CDR2 are LNHDA and SQIVND (reference sequence). Full variable domain (missing parts from reference TRBV19 and TRBJ2-6): DGGITQSPKYLFRKEGQNVTLSCEQNLNHDAMYWYRQDPGQGLRLIYYSQIVNDFQKGDIAEGYSVSREKKESFPLTVTSAQKNPTAFYLCASSQTGANVLTFGAGSRLTVL.

The genes are TRBV5-1 and TRBJ2-7; 11 nucleotides align to TRBD1. The junction had 10 bases not matched to a gene; V was cut back by 1 base and J by 7 bases. This CDR3 has 16 amino acids. The germline gives CDR1 SGHRS, CDR2 YFSETQ. The CDR3 bases are TGCGCCAGCAGCTTGAAAACCACCGGGACAGGGGGAGAGCAGTACTTC. Its translation: CASSLKTTGTGGEQYF.

The chain carries TRBV15 and TRBJ1-5, with TRBD1 as a possible D gene (6 bases). Per the germline V gene, CDR1 is LNHNV and CDR2 is YYDKDF (reference sequence). The CDR3 runs to 16 residues. V lost 0 bases and J lost 5, with 14 bases in between. CDR3 coding DNA: TGTGCCACCAGCAGAGATATAGCAGGGGACGATCAGCCCCAGCATTTT. This sequence encodes CATSRDIAGDDQPQHF. Full variable domain (rest looked up from reference TRBV15 and TRBJ1-5): DAMVIQNPRYQVTQFGKPVTLSCSQTLNHNVMYWYQQKSSQAPKLLFHYYDKDFNNEADTPDNFQSRRPNTSFCFLDIRSPGLGDTAMYLCATSRDIAGDDQPQHFGDGTRLSIL.

The chain links TRBV7-2 to TRBJ2-7, with TRBD1 identical over 10 bases. Germline CDR1 is SGHTA and CDR2 is FQGNSA. Losses at the gene ends were 3 bases for V and 2 bases for J; bases not matched to a gene: 10. This CDR3 is 17 amino acids long. CDR3 loop: CASSLGTGQGIPYEQYF. In nucleotides, the CDR3 is TGTGCCAGCAGCTTGGGGACGGGACAGGGGATCCCCTACGAGCAGTACTTC.

The genes are TRBV28 and TRBJ1-1; weak D call: TRBD1 (6 bases). Germline V gene data show CDR1 as MDHEN and CDR2 as SYDVKM. Trimming took off 6 bases at V and 3 bases at J, with 11 bases between the two ends. The CDR3 consists of 13 residues. The CDR3 DNA is TGTGCCAGCAGACGGACAGTTTACACTGAAGCTTTCTTT. Its protein is CASRRTVYTEAFF. The entire variable domain, with the rest obtained from reference TRBV28 and TRBJ1-1, is as follows: DVKVTQSSRYLVKRTGEKVFLECVQDMDHENMFWYRQDPGLGLRLIYFSYDVKMKEKGDIPEGYSVSREKKERFSLILESASTNQTSMYLCASRRTVYTEAFFGQGTRLTVV.

The chain carries TRBV27 and TRBJ2-5, with 8 bases fitting TRBD2. The V segment lost 2 bases and the J segment 3 bases; nucleotides outside the gene matches: 8. CDR1 and CDR2 from the germline V gene are MNHEY and SMNVEV (reference sequence). CDR3 size: 16 residues. Here the CDR3 DNA reads TGTGCCAGCAGTTTAAGGGAACGGGGGGGGGAAGAGACCCAGTACTTC. The encoded protein is CASSLRERGGEETQYF.

The chain uses TRBV4-1 and TRBJ2-3, with D possibly being TRBD1 (5 bases). With 0 bases removed from V and 1 base from J, the gap between germline ends came to 5 bases. CDR1 and CDR2 (germline): MGHRA, YSYEKL. The CDR3 has 14 amino acids. The CDR3, as DNA: TGCGCCAGCAGCCAAGAAGGGGGCACAGATACGCAGTATTTT. Protein product: CASSQEGGTDTQYF.

The chain joins TRBV9 to TRBJ2-7; TRBD1 is a possible D gene (6 bases). Trimming removed 0 bases from V and 2 bases from J, with 12 bases in between. CDR3 size: 15 residues. Looked up from germline, CDR1 is SGDLS and CDR2 is YYNGEE. The CDR3 protein is CASSVGWGPAYEQYF. In DNA form, the CDR3 reads TGTGCCAGCAGCGTAGGATGGGGGCCGGCCTACGAGCAGTACTTC.

The chain couples TRBV15 to TRBJ2-1; the D gene is possibly TRBD1 (7 bases). Germline V gene sequence: CDR1 LNHNV, CDR2 YYDKDF (reference sequence). Between the trimmed V and J ends, which lost 3 bases and 6 bases, there was a span of 15 bases. The CDR3 totals 15 residues. The CDR3 here is CATSRGGQIVNEQFF. In DNA form, the CDR3 reads TGTGCCACCAGCAGGGGGGGACAGATTGTCAATGAGCAGTTCTTC.

The chain links TRBV5-1 to TRBJ1-1; D is unresolved. Germline V CDR1 and CDR2: SGHRS, YFSETQ. This CDR3 comprises 15 residues. Trimming stripped 1 base from V and 1 base from J, with 11 bases between. CDR3 region: CASSLYNSQNTEAFF. The CDR3 nucleotides are TGCGCCAGCAGCTTGTATAACAGCCAGAACACTGAAGCTTTCTTT. Full variable domain (missing parts from reference TRBV5-1 and TRBJ1-1): KAGVTQTPRYLIKTRGQQVTLSCSPISGHRSVSWYQQTPGQGLQFLFEYFSETQRNKGNFPGRFSGRQFSNSRSEMNVSTLELGDSALYLCASSLYNSQNTEAFFGQGTRLTVV.

The chain has TRBV5-6 and TRBJ2-2; TRBD2 matches 11 bases. CDR1 is SGHDT, CDR2 YYEEEE, per germline. The CDR3 runs to 18 residues. The V segment lost 1 base and the J segment 5 bases; nucleotides outside the gene matches: 10. The CDR3: CASSLSHLLAGETGELFF. CDR3 bases: TGTGCCAGCAGCTTGTCCCACCTACTAGCGGGAGAGACCGGGGAGCTGTTTTTT.

CDR3 residues: CASSLGGVQGTQYF. The CDR3 nucleotides are TGTGCCAGCAGCTTGGGGGGGGTACAGGGCACGCAGTATTTT. The V call is TRBV7-2, the J call TRBJ2-3, with D tentatively TRBD2 (7 bases). V dropped 3 bases and J dropped 9 bases, with 16 bases sitting between them. In germline, CDR1 is SGHTA, CDR2 FQGNSA. The CDR3 contains 14 residues.

The genes are TRBV4-3 and TRBJ2-3, with D perhaps TRBD1 (5 bases). With 0 bases removed from V and 1 base from J, the gap between germline ends came to 14 bases. Germline V gives CDR1 LGHNA, CDR2 YSLEER. The CDR3 totals 17 residues. The CDR3 bases are TGCGCCAGCAGCCAAGATGACAGTGGGATCGGCACAGATACGCAGTATTTT. Translated, it gives CASSQDDSGIGTDTQYF.

V is TRBV6-6 and J is TRBJ1-5, with 8 bases lining up with TRBD1. Germline CDR1 is MNHNY and CDR2 is SVGAGI (reference sequence). The CDR3 contains 16 residues. Unmatched junction bases numbered 5, after V lost 1 base and J lost 3 bases. The CDR3 DNA follows: TGTGCCAGCAGTTACTTGACAGGGGCCCACAATCAGCCCCAGCATTTT. Amino acids: CASSYLTGAHNQPQHF.

V is TRBV29-1 and J is TRBJ2-2; TRBD1 might be the D (8 bases). The CDR3 totals 13 residues. Germline V gene data show CDR1 as SQVTM and CDR2 as ANQGSEA. Trimming stripped 5 bases from V and 5 bases from J, with 12 bases between. CDR3 region: CSVTGGGTGELFF. CDR3 in DNA: TGCAGCGTTACAGGGGGGGGAACCGGGGAGCTGTTTTTT.

V is TRBV11-2 and J is TRBJ2-1, with 15 positions matching TRBD2. V lost 5 bases and J lost 7; bases outside the gene matches: 12. Germline values: CDR1 SGHAT, CDR2 FQNNGV. This CDR3 has 18 amino acids. The CDR3 sequence: CASSTEALGTSGRNEQFF. CDR3 bases: TGTGCCAGCAGCACGGAGGCACTGGGGACTAGCGGGAGGAATGAGCAGTTCTTC.

This clone was detected only a few times. The gene calls are TRBV10-1 and TRBJ2-7; tentative D call: TRBD1 (7 bases). V was pared by 4 bases and J by 6 bases, with 10 bases between. The CDR3 length is 12 residues. Germline-derived CDR1 and CDR2 are WNHNN and SYGVQD (reference sequence). CDR3 region: CASSAGGGEQYF. The CDR3 DNA reads as TGCGCCAGCAGTGCAGGGGGAGGCGAGCAGTACTTC.

This chain connects TRBV28 to TRBJ1-5; TRBD1 matches at 7 bases. After removal of 6 bases from V and 1 base from J, the junction contained 9 bases not matched to a gene. The CDR3 totals 16 residues. Germline V lookup: CDR1 MDHEN, CDR2 SYDVKM. CDR3 DNA: TGTGCCAGCAGCCGGAAAGGGGGCTCGAGCAATCAGCCCCAGCATTTT. Protein product: CASSRKGGSSNQPQHF.

This chain links TRBV7-9 with TRBJ2-1, with D possibly TRBD2 on 6 matching bases. V was clipped by 3 bases and J by 5 bases, with 26 bases between them. Germline values: CDR1 SEHNR, CDR2 FQNEAQ (reference sequence). CDR3 length equals 19 residues. The CDR3 DNA follows: TGTGCCAGCAGCTTTCCTACGAGCGGGCCCAAGAGAGGAGACAATGAGCAGTTCTTC. Translating it yields CASSFPTSGPKRGDNEQFF.

The rearrangement joins TRBV9 to TRBJ1-2; D possibly corresponds to TRBD1 (6 bases). There are 19 residues in the CDR3. CDR1 SGDLS and CDR2 YYNGEE come from the germline V gene. V lost 3 bases to trimming and J lost 2 bases, with 26 bases between them. CDR3 sequence reads: CASSDPVVRGGRPNYGYTF. CDR3 nucleotide sequence: TGTGCCAGCAGCGATCCAGTCGTCAGGGGCGGGCGTCCCAACTATGGCTACACCTTC.

The chain is built from TRBV19 and TRBJ1-1, with TRBD1 as a possible D gene (5 bases). This CDR3 has 15 residues. Between the trimmed V and J ends, which lost 6 bases and 4 bases, there was a span of 18 bases. CDR1 and CDR2 from the germline V gene are LNHDA and SQIVND (reference sequence). DNA of the CDR3: TGTGCCAGTAGAGTCAACCGGGCAGGGTCCACTGAAGCTTTCTTT. Amino acids: CASRVNRAGSTEAFF.

This clone was counted once. The chain carries TRBV14 and TRBJ2-1, with D possibly being TRBD2 (5 bases). V lost 1 base, J lost 7 bases, and 20 bases lay in between. Germline lookup yields CDR1 SGHDN and CDR2 FVKESK. The CDR3 totals 17 residues. Written as DNA, the CDR3 is TGTGCCAGCAGCCAAGGTCTTCAAGCTAGCTGGGCGAATGAGCAGTTCTTC. It yields the protein CASSQGLQASWANEQFF.

J is TRBJ2-1 and V is TRBV2; 8 bases are shared with TRBD1. Germline loops: CDR1 SNHLY, CDR2 FYNNEI. This CDR3 comprises 15 residues. Trimming took 6 bases from V and 12 from J; bases not matched to a gene: 16. The CDR3 nucleotides are TGTGCCAGCAGCGCTCCGGACAGGGCCGACAAGGGGCAGTTCTTC. Residues: CASSAPDRADKGQFF.